This entry describes one T cell receptor (beta chain). Its binding antigen is unknown. No quality values exist for individual bases; no much larger clone is one base distant. This sample is drawn from a study of blood T cell repertoires in COVID-19 (dated by TCRdb to 2020 to 2022). With respect to the entire study: The collaborator samples originated in the United States, Italy and Spain and spanned the acute and convalescent phases of COVID-19. The prospective study material was composed of cDNA or gDNA derived from T cells, B-cell-depleted T cells, or PBMCs. Subjects who had been exposed to COVID-19, were actively infected with it, or had recovered from it provided the deeply sampled blood TCRbeta repertoires that made up the dataset. A freely available public database, intended as a resource for researchers studying the immune response to SARS-CoV-2, is where the repertoires were released. The samples were drawn from two sources: the first 160 participants of the ongoing ImmuneRACE study, and 950 to 1,500 subjects contributed by 6 global collaborators. A de-identified subject ID, COVID-19 status, age in years and sex were almost always included in the sample metadata. Where available, HLA class I and class II types were obtained from metadata supplied by the sample provider rather than from assay-based typing.

The CDR3 contains 14 residues, cysteine and phenylalanine counted. The retained sequence is limited to the CDR3, 42 bases, with the frame set at the first base. As encoded in the germline V gene, CDR1 is MGHRA while CDR2 is YSYEKL. Clipping removes 1 base from V and 7 bases from J, with 5 as the unmatched junction base count. Findings and caveats that apply to the study as a whole: The quantity of clinical and demographic metadata differed by source and by participant and was supplied without curation.

Collaborating institutions collected whole blood in K2EDTA tubes following their own protocols. For TCRbeta analysis, collaborators shipped samples as frozen whole blood, isolated PBMCs, or DNA extracted from either of those sample types. TCRbeta CDR3 regions were amplified from genomic DNA using the immunoSEQ Assay, a bias-controlled multiplex PCR. Per the authors' processing: The number of nucleated cells in each sample was estimated by amplification of reference gene primers within the assay. To quantify the absolute abundance of each unique TCRbeta CDR3 rearrangement, sequence reads were collapsed and filtered. For each sample, productive Simpson clonality was calculated by taking the square root of Simpson's diversity index across productive rearrangements. This is the immuneACCESS table as TCRdb keeps it, with only in-frame sequences that have V and J called. A part of the clones is gone; compared with another copy, unresolved V genes explain less than half, and the rest is unexplained. For V, J and clone size, that table is used; D and trimming come from the DNA. In all, the sample holds about 44,000 clones, and 82% of those were seen once. The ten most abundant clones make up less than 5% of the sample.

Sample: peripheral blood. This clonotype originated in a woman aged 70 to 79 with acute or convalescent COVID-19. This sequence uses TRBV4-1 and TRBJ1-1; TRBD1 lines up with 8 middle nucleotides. The DNA is as follows: TGCGCCAGCAGCCAAGTTCAGGGGGCGATTGAAGCTTTCTTT. Its translation is CASSQVQGAIEAFF.